This entry lists 18 T cell receptor beta chains sequenced from one sample in a study of shared clonotypes between healthy human individuals. Using immunoSEQ multiplex PCR, the repertoire was profiled, and TCRdb retains in-frame clones only, with some absent. This sample carries some 2.3 million clones, approximately 93% of them seen once, and the ten largest clones take 0.39%. Material: naive CD4+ T cells from PBMCs. Indicated subset: CD45RA+ positively selected. The receptor set was obtained from a man aged 18 to 29 in good health. Some clones in this sample may be carry-over from other donors' samples.

The chain carries TRBV5-4 and TRBJ2-1, with TRBD2 matching over 9 bases. CDR3 length: 16 amino acids. V was clipped by 4 bases and J by 7 bases; unmatched bases: 12. Germline loops: CDR1 SGHNT, CDR2 YYREEE (reference sequence). The CDR3 DNA is TGTGCCAGCAGCGAGGGGGCGGGAGGGCATATAAATGAGCAGTTCTTC. This sequence encodes CASSEGAGGHINEQFF.

This chain uses TRBV28 with TRBJ2-7, with a possible D match to TRBD1 (5 bases). The germline CDR1 and CDR2 sequences are MDHEN and SYDVKM. Deletions cut 5 bases from V and 2 bases from J, with 13 bases between. The CDR3 extends over 14 amino acids. CDR3 DNA sequence: TGTGCCAGCAGTAATCAGGGTAATCCCTACGAGCAGTACTTC. This codes for CASSNQGNPYEQYF.

As regards this clone: This sample also contains other DNA sequences that code for the same CDR3. J is TRBJ2-7 and V is TRBV28; D gene ambiguous. The CDR3 covers 13 residues. Trimming removed 7 bases at V and 2 bases at J, with 12 bases between. Germline values: CDR1 MDHEN, CDR2 SYDVKM. As DNA, the CDR3 is TGTGCCAGCACCCGGACCAGTACCTACGAGCAGTACTTC. Translating gives CASTRTSTYEQYF.

The chain employs TRBV2 and TRBJ2-1; 9 bases match TRBD2. This CDR3 has 13 residues. From germline, CDR1 is SNHLY and CDR2 FYNNEI. J was trimmed by 8 bases and V by 6 bases; bases with no gene match: 5. CDR3 loop: CASSGLAMYEQFF. DNA of the CDR3: TGTGCCAGCAGCGGACTAGCGATGTATGAGCAGTTCTTC.

The chain joins TRBV19 to TRBJ1-4; a weak D match, TRBD1 (6 bases). Trimming removed 6 bases at V and 8 bases at J, with 16 bases between. The germline gives CDR1 LNHDA, CDR2 SQIVND (reference sequence). The CDR3 extends over 14 amino acids. Here the CDR3 reads CASSTGQLGEKLFF. As DNA, the CDR3 is TGTGCCAGTAGCACAGGACAGCTCGGGGAAAAACTGTTTTTT.

DNA of the CDR3: TGTGCCAGCAGCTTGCCGGGGAGGGGCTCCTACAATGAGCAGTTCTTC. It translates to CASSLPGRGSYNEQFF. The rearrangement joins TRBV5-4 to TRBJ2-1; TRBD2 matches 7 bases. V lost 1 base to trimming and J lost 0 bases; unmatched junction nucleotides: 4. This CDR3 is built from 16 residues. CDR1 is SGHNT, CDR2 YYREEE, per germline (reference sequence).

The rearrangement links TRBV2 to TRBJ1-5, with 8 bases lining up with TRBD1. V was clipped by 5 bases and J by 2 bases; unmatched bases: 2. Germline CDR1 is SNHLY and CDR2 is FYNNEI. This CDR3 has 14 amino acids. This CDR3 is CASSQDRGNQPQHF. CDR3 sequence (DNA): TGTGCCAGCAGTCAGGACAGGGGCAATCAGCCCCAGCATTTT.

The gene calls are TRBV19 and TRBJ2-1; possibly TRBD2 for D (5 bases). V lost 5 bases to trimming and J lost 0 bases, with 11 bases between them. This CDR3 contains 15 residues. Looked up from germline, CDR1 is LNHDA and CDR2 is SQIVND (reference sequence). The DNA for the CDR3 is TGTGCCAGTAGTCGGCTAGCCAGCTCCTACAATGAGCAGTTCTTC. Translated, it gives CASSRLASSYNEQFF.

The chain is built from TRBV5-4 and TRBJ1-2, with D maybe TRBD1 (5 bases). The V gene's germline CDR1 is SGHNT and CDR2 YYREEE (reference sequence). The CDR3 totals 15 residues. V dropped 0 bases and J dropped 2 bases, with 11 bases sitting between them. The CDR3 nucleotides are TGTGCCAGCAGCTTGGAGTCAGGGCAAAACTATGGCTACACCTTC. Amino acids: CASSLESGQNYGYTF.

The chain has TRBV20-1 and TRBJ1-1; D unclear. Per germline, CDR1 DFQATT and CDR2 SNEGSKA (reference sequence). Trimming removed 5 bases at V and 7 bases at J, with 11 bases between. This CDR3 has 11 residues. CDR3 in DNA: TGCAGTGCTCCACAGCGAGTTGAAGCTTTCTTT. Protein product: CSAPQRVEAFF.

The chain combines TRBV21-1 with TRBJ2-7; the DNA was not compared with TRBD2, the D call given in the table. TRBV21-1 has pseudogene status. CDR3 size: 18 residues. CDR3 loop: CASSKVADEGGENYEQYF. The CDR3 nucleotides read TGTGCCAGCAGCAAAGTCGCGGACGAGGGGGGGGAAAATTACGAGCAGTACTTC.

J is TRBJ2-1 and V is TRBV5-1; 7 bases fit TRBD1. Germline-derived CDR1 and CDR2 are SGHRS and YFSETQ. This CDR3 region has 13 residues. Germline trimming cut 4 bases from V and 12 bases from J; bases unmatched to any gene: 10. CDR3 protein: CASSKTGADGQFF. The CDR3 DNA sequence: TGCGCCAGCAGCAAAACAGGGGCAGACGGGCAGTTCTTC.

J is TRBJ2-5 and V is TRBV11-2, with D tentatively TRBD2 (6 bases). Trimming stripped 5 bases from V and 0 bases from J, with 10 bases between. The CDR3 is 14 residues long. The germline V gene encodes CDR1 SGHAT and CDR2 FQNNGV. Here the CDR3 reads CASSRRTNQETQYF. The CDR3 nucleotides are TGTGCCAGCAGCCGCAGGACTAACCAAGAGACCCAGTACTTC. Filled out from reference TRBV11-2 and TRBJ2-5, the complete variable domain reads EAGVAQSPRYKIIEKRQSVAFWCNPISGHATLYWYQQILGQGPKLLIQFQNNGVVDDSQLPKDRFSAERLKGVDSTLKIQPAKLEDSAVYLCASSRRTNQETQYFGPGTRLLVL.

The chain employs TRBV2 and TRBJ1-1, with a possible D match to TRBD1 (5 bases). Germline V gene sequence: CDR1 SNHLY, CDR2 FYNNEI. Trimming removed 3 bases from V and 6 bases from J, with 11 bases in between. The length of the CDR3 is 13 residues. DNA of the CDR3: TGTGCCAGCAGTGACAGGGACGTTTCTGAAGCTTTCTTT. This translates into CASSDRDVSEAFF.

Concerning this clone: The same CDR3 is also encoded by other DNA sequences in this sample. CDR3 sequence (DNA): TGTGCCAGCAGCCGAACCTACGAGCAGTACTTC. Translated: CASSRTYEQYF. The chain carries TRBV11-2 and TRBJ2-7; D unresolved. Trimming took 5 bases from V and 2 from J, leaving 4 bases between them. The CDR3 extends over 11 amino acids. Looked up from germline, CDR1 is SGHAT and CDR2 is FQNNGV.

The genes are TRBV10-3 and TRBJ1-5; 10 nucleotides line up with TRBD1. J was trimmed by 4 bases and V by 8 bases; bases with no gene match: 5. Germline V gene data show CDR1 as ENHRY and CDR2 as SYGVKD. This CDR3 contains 14 residues. The CDR3 nucleotides are TGTGCCATCGGAGGGGGACAGGGGAATCAGCCCCAGCATTTT. This translates into CAIGGGQGNQPQHF.

The chain employs TRBV5-1 and TRBJ1-1, with D possibly TRBD1 on 5 matching bases. The CDR3 is 15 residues long. Germline V gene lookup returns CDR1 SGHRS and CDR2 YFSETQ. The V and J ends lost 1 base and 8 bases respectively, with 18 bases between them. CDR3 in amino acids: CASSLLTVGTEEAFF. The CDR3 bases are TGCGCCAGCAGCTTGCTTACAGTAGGGACGGAGGAAGCTTTCTTT.

The chain uses TRBV7-9 and TRBJ1-1; the D gene is possibly TRBD1 (6 bases). This CDR3 contains 15 residues. V was clipped by 1 base and J by 5 bases, with 14 bases between them. Germline CDR1 is SEHNR and CDR2 is FQNEAQ (reference sequence). The CDR3 loop reads CASSLVGGVGTEAFF. For the CDR3, the DNA is TGTGCCAGCAGCTTAGTGGGGGGCGTCGGGACTGAAGCTTTCTTT.